The TCR beta chain under discussion was sequenced for a study of chemoradiotherapy in HPV16-positive cancers. Study summary: A couple of HPV16-positive patients' cells yielded candidate HPV-specific clones and common motifs. Study conclusions and caveats: Candidate HPV-specific clones and E7-related TCR motifs grew in tumor during treatment.

Sequenced by immunoSEQ multiplex PCR; TCRdb stores in-frame clones only, minus some. The sample includes about 12,000 clones, under 75% of them seen just once. Repeated repertoire sampling spanned the course of chemoradiotherapy. About this clone itself: Its antigen is currently unknown.

The CDR3 consists of 15 residues. V gave up 8 bases and J gave up 0 bases; unmatched junction bases: 7. Germline CDR1 reads MNHNS; CDR2 reads SASEGT. This chain uses TRBV6-1 with TRBJ1-5, with 7 bases lining up with TRBD1. This sequence originates from a human donor with HPV-associated anogenital cancer. This sample was gathered from a patient who underwent chemoradiotherapy. CDR3 amino acids: CASWGQLYSNQPQHF. CDR3 bases: TGTGCCAGCTGGGGACAGCTTTATAGCAATCAGCCCCAGCATTTT.